Listed below are T cell receptor beta chains from one sample, sequenced in a study of cytomegalovirus exposure and HLA in healthy donors. Using immunoSEQ multiplex PCR, the repertoire was profiled, and TCRdb retains in-frame clones only, with some absent. The sample shows about 140,000 clones, roughly 80% of them seen only once. The sample was PBMCs. These receptors were taken from a female donor in good health and CMV-seronegative. Both conserved end residues are part of each CDR3. The order of the fields is D gene, V gene, clone size, J gene, CDR3 DNA, CDR3 protein. The D gene is left open where the match is weak. Only part of the rows carry a size: once, few, many, or a class if the clone is expanded.

-	TRBV9	-	TRBJ2-1	TGTGCCAGCAGTGAACAGGCGCGGGGCAATGAGCAGTTCTTC	CASSEQARGNEQFF
-	TRBV4-1	-	TRBJ2-2	TGCGCCAGCAGCCAAGAGCCAGCGGCAGGGAACACCGGGGAGCTGTTTTTT	CASSQEPAAGNTGELFF
TRBD2	TRBV6-1	-	TRBJ2-7	TGTGCCAGCAGTGAATTTGGCGGGAGCTCCTACGAGCAGTACTTC	CASSEFGGSSYEQYF
TRBD1	TRBV28	-	TRBJ1-5	TGTGCCAGCAGGACAGGGCTAGGCAATCAGCCCCAGCATTTT	CASRTGLGNQPQHF
-	TRBV10-3	-	TRBJ1-5	TGTGCCATCAGTGACCGGGAGGGGCCCCAGCATTTT	CAISDREGPQHF
TRBD1	TRBV28	once	TRBJ1-5	TGTGCCAGCCTCTCAATGGGGACAGCTCTGGGAGCCCAGCATTTT	CASLSMGTALGAQHF
TRBD1	TRBV7-7	-	TRBJ2-2	TGTGCTAGCAGCTTACGGACAGGGGCCGGGGAGCTGTTTTTT	CASSLRTGAGELFF
TRBD1	TRBV5-4	-	TRBJ2-7	TGTGCCAGCAGCGCGGACAGGGGACCCTACGAGCAGTACTTC	CASSADRGPYEQYF
TRBD2	TRBV7-9	-	TRBJ2-1	TGTGCCAGCAGCTGGACTAGCGGGGGGTTCCTTTACAATGAGCAGTTCTTC	CASSWTSGGFLYNEQFF
TRBD2	TRBV25-1	-	TRBJ2-1	TGTGCCAGCAGTGAATTGGAGCGGGAGGGTGAGCAGTTCTTC	CASSELEREGEQFF
TRBD2	TRBV14	once	TRBJ2-7	TGTGCCAGCAGCCCCCTACTAGCGGCCAACCCCTACGAGCAGTACTTC	CASSPLLAANPYEQYF
-	TRBV6-1	-	TRBJ1-5	TGTGCCAGCAGTCCATGGGGGGATCATCAGCCCCAGCATTTT	CASSPWGDHQPQHF
-	TRBV19	-	TRBJ1-1	TGTGCCAGTAATCCCGGGCCCGGGGTTTGGACTGAAGCTTTCTTT	CASNPGPGVWTEAFF
-	TRBV19	-	TRBJ1-1	TGTGCCAGTAGTATCCGGGACTCAGCGACTGAAGCTTTCTTT	CASSIRDSATEAFF
-	TRBV11-3	-	TRBJ1-1	TGTGCCAGCAGCTTCGGAGGATCGGGGAACACTGAAGCTTTCTTT	CASSFGGSGNTEAFF
TRBD2	TRBV5-1	once	TRBJ2-4	TGCGCCAGCACGATACGTCCCCAGACTAGCGGGAGGGCCGGGAACATTCAGTACTTC	CASTIRPQTSGRAGNIQYF
-	TRBV7-6	-	TRBJ2-3	TGTGCCAGCAGCTTTCTAGAGAAGGCAGATACGCAGTATTTT	CASSFLEKADTQYF
-	TRBV11-2	-	TRBJ2-7	TGTGCCAGCAGCTTAGTGGGGAGTCCCTCGGGGGAGCAGTACTTC	CASSLVGSPSGEQYF
-	TRBV12-5	-	TRBJ2-2	TGTGCTAGTGAAGACTCGAACACCGGGGAGCTGTTTTTT	CASEDSNTGELFF
TRBD1	TRBV6-5	once	TRBJ1-1	TGTGCCAGCAGTAAAGGGACAGGGGGGAACACTGAAGCTTTCTTT	CASSKGTGGNTEAFF
TRBD1	TRBV5-1	-	TRBJ2-7	TGCGCCAGCAGCTCGGGACAGGGGAGGTACGAGCAGTACTTC	CASSSGQGRYEQYF
TRBD2	TRBV7-2	few	TRBJ2-7	TGTGCCAGCAGCCTACTAGCGGGAGGATCAGGGGAGGAGCAGTACTTC	CASSLLAGGSGEEQYF
-	TRBV27	-	TRBJ1-2	TGTGCCAGCAGTTTAAGTCCAGCTAACTATGGCTACACCTTC	CASSLSPANYGYTF
-	TRBV18	-	TRBJ2-2	TGTGCCAGCTCACCAGAGTACACCGGGGAGCTGTTTTTT	CASSPEYTGELFF
TRBD1	TRBV28	-	TRBJ2-7	TGTGCCAGCAGCCGCGACAGGGGGAACTCCTACGAGCAGTACTTC	CASSRDRGNSYEQYF
-	TRBV5-1	few	TRBJ2-1	TGCGCCAGCAGCCGCGTGGAGCTAGCGTACAATGAGCAGTTCTTC	CASSRVELAYNEQFF
TRBD2	TRBV28	-	TRBJ2-7	TGTGCCAGCAAATCAAACCCCGGGGGGATCTACGAAGGGCAGTACTTC	CASKSNPGGIYEGQYF
TRBD2	TRBV7-6	-	TRBJ2-7	TGTGCCAGCAGTTCCTGGGAGGGGACCTACGAGCAGTACTTC	CASSSWEGTYEQYF
TRBD1	TRBV16	-	TRBJ2-7	TGTGCCAGCAGCCCAACCACCGGGACAGGGGACCGAATAAGCTCCTACGAGCAGTACTTC	CASSPTTGTGDRISSYEQYF
TRBD1	TRBV29-1	-	TRBJ1-2	TGCAGCGTTGAAGACCGCACAGGGGGAGATGGCTACACCTTC	CSVEDRTGGDGYTF
-	TRBV6-5	-	TRBJ1-2	TGTGCCAGCAGGATGGCCAGGGGCCCTAACTATGGCTACACCTTC	CASRMARGPNYGYTF
-	TRBV4-1	-	TRBJ2-1	TGCGCCAGCAGCCACCCTTACAATGAGCAGTTCTTC	CASSHPYNEQFF
TRBD1	TRBV5-1	few	TRBJ1-2	TGCGCCAGCAGCCCGGGACAGGGGAACTATGGCTACACCTTC	CASSPGQGNYGYTF
TRBD2	TRBV10-3	-	TRBJ2-5	TGTGCCATCAGTACCGGACTAGCGGCCCGGCAAGAGACCCAGTACTTC	CAISTGLAARQETQYF
-	TRBV28	-	TRBJ1-2	TGTGCCAGCAGTTTATATCAGACTGAGTTCTATGGCTACACCTTC	CASSLYQTEFYGYTF
TRBD2	TRBV4-1	-	TRBJ2-1	TGCGCCAGCAGCCAAGCGGACCTAGCGGGAGTTAATGAGCAGTTCTTC	CASSQADLAGVNEQFF
TRBD1	TRBV2	-	TRBJ2-5	TGTGCCAGCAGTCACCCGGACAGGGTACAGACCCAGTACTTC	CASSHPDRVQTQYF
TRBD2	TRBV6-1	-	TRBJ2-1	TGTGCCAGCAGTGTCCGATCGACTAGCGGAAGATACAATGAGCAGTTCTTC	CASSVRSTSGRYNEQFF
-	TRBV28	-	TRBJ2-6	TGTGCCAGCAGTTGGAGTTCAAGCTCTGGGGCCAACGTCCTGACTTTC	CASSWSSSSGANVLTF
TRBD1	TRBV28	-	TRBJ1-2	TGTGCCAGCAGCCCTAGTGACAGGGGACTTTATGGCTACACCTTC	CASSPSDRGLYGYTF
-	TRBV28	once	TRBJ1-2	TGTGCCAGCTCGACAGGCGCCACTTCTAACTATGGCTACACCTTC	CASSTGATSNYGYTF
-	TRBV30	-	TRBJ2-3	TGTGCCTGGAGCATCGGAGGGGCAGATACGCAGTATTTT	CAWSIGGADTQYF
-	TRBV28	-	TRBJ1-1	TGTGCCAGTTACACCCCGGGACATCTGAACACTGAAGCTTTCTTT	CASYTPGHLNTEAFF
-	TRBV28	-	TRBJ2-7	TGTGCCAGCCGATGGGGGCCCTACGAGCAGTACTTC	CASRWGPYEQYF
-	TRBV28	-	TRBJ1-4	TGTGCCAGCAGTTTCCCCGGTGAGGGGGATGAAAAACTGTTTTTT	CASSFPGEGDEKLFF